What follows are 17 T cell receptor beta chains derived from one specimen sequenced in a study of T cell responses to AZD1222 COVID-19 vaccine. The method was immunoSEQ multiplex PCR; TCRdb's version includes in-frame clones alone and lacks a portion of them. This sample carries 80,000 to 100,000 clones, roughly 84% of them seen once, and the ten largest clones take about an eighth. This specimen consisted of peripheral blood, obtained on day 0 of AZD1222 vaccination. The receptors were sampled from an adult in good health.

The CDR3 loop is CASSFAIEAFF. In nucleotides, the CDR3 is TGTGCCAGCAGTTTCGCCATCGAAGCTTTCTTT. This chain links TRBV6-5 with TRBJ1-1, with D unclear. Germline values: CDR1 MNHEY, CDR2 SVGAGI. The length of the CDR3 is 11 residues. Trimming stripped 4 bases from V and 8 bases from J, with 8 bases between.

The chain combines TRBV19 with TRBJ1-5, with D possibly TRBD1 on 6 matching bases. This CDR3 has 14 amino acids. V dropped 4 bases and J dropped 5 bases, with 12 bases sitting between them. Germline V lookup: CDR1 LNHDA, CDR2 SQIVND (reference sequence). The CDR3 loop is CASSNLQGHQPQHF. For the CDR3, the DNA is TGTGCCAGTAGTAACCTACAGGGTCATCAGCCCCAGCATTTT.

The chain joins TRBV7-2 to TRBJ2-7; no clear D gene. Between the trimmed V and J ends, which lost 4 bases and 6 bases, there was a span of 7 bases. Looked up from germline, CDR1 is SGHTA and CDR2 is FQGNSA. The CDR3 has 11 residues. The CDR3 region has the DNA TGTGCCAGCAGCTCCTTAGCCGAGCAGTACTTC. Amino acid sequence: CASSSLAEQYF. Full variable domain (rest looked up from reference TRBV7-2 and TRBJ2-7): GAGVSQSPSNKVTEKGKDVELRCDPISGHTALYWYRQSLGQGLEFLIYFQGNSAPDKSGLPSDRFSAERTGGSVSTLTIQRTQQEDSAVYLCASSSLAEQYFGPGTRLTVT.

This chain connects TRBV27 to TRBJ2-7; D not certain. The germline V gene has CDR1 MNHEY and CDR2 SMNVEV (reference sequence). The CDR3 is 12 amino acids. Trimming pared 7 bases from V and 3 bases from J, leaving 10 bases between. The DNA of the CDR3 is TGTGCCAGCACGAGTCCTTACTACGAGCAGTACTTC. Translating it yields CASTSPYYEQYF.

This clone was picked up one time. The chain uses TRBV6-2 or TRBV6-3 and TRBJ2-2, with 7 positions matching TRBD1. Trimming cost V 4 bases and J 0 bases; bases outside gene matches: 2. The CDR3 runs to 15 residues. The germline CDR1 and CDR2 sequences are MNHEY and SVGEGT. The CDR3 reads CASSWTGPNTGELFF. The CDR3 DNA reads as TGTGCCAGCAGTTGGACAGGCCCGAACACCGGGGAGCTGTTTTTT.

The rearrangement uses TRBV19 and TRBJ1-6; D call uncertain. The CDR3 has 15 amino acids. Trimming left V 1 base short and J 3 bases short, with 7 bases between. Germline V gene data show CDR1 as LNHDA and CDR2 as SQIVND (reference sequence). The CDR3 bases are TGTGCCAGTAGTATAGGTTTGAACTATAATTCACCCCTCCACTTT. The encoded protein is CASSIGLNYNSPLHF.

This clone was seen once. This sequence joins TRBV7-9 and TRBJ2-1; 8 nucleotides line up with TRBD2. V lost 6 bases and J lost 16; bases outside the gene matches: 17. The CDR3 runs to 14 residues. Germline V gene data show CDR1 as SEHNR and CDR2 as FQNEAQ (reference sequence). CDR3 DNA: TGTGCCAGCAGTCGCGCTACTCCGGGGGGGCATATCTTCTTC. Translation gives CASSRATPGGHIFF.

This clone was seen just once. The chain's CDR3 is CAWSVDRLYGYTF. In DNA form, the CDR3 reads TGTGCCTGGAGTGTTGACCGACTCTATGGCTACACCTTC. V usage is TRBV30 and J usage is TRBJ1-2, with D uncertain. CDR1 is GTSNPN and CDR2 is SVGIG in the germline V gene (reference sequence). This CDR3 comprises 13 residues. Trimming stripped 0 bases from V and 4 bases from J, with 9 bases between. Full variable domain (rest looked up from reference TRBV30 and TRBJ1-2): SQTIHQWPATLVQPVGSPLSLECTVEGTSNPNLYWYRQAAGRGLQLLFYSVGIGQISSEVPQNLSASRPQDRQFILSSKKLLLSDSGFYLCAWSVDRLYGYTFGSGTRLTVV.

CDR3 bases: TGCGCCAGCAGCTTGGCCGGGACTGTCTCCTACAATGAGCAGTTCTTC. It is translated as CASSLAGTVSYNEQFF. The V call is TRBV5-1, the J call TRBJ2-1; D might be TRBD2 (6 bases). Trimming left V 0 bases short and J 0 bases short, with 10 bases between. The CDR3 is made up of 16 amino acids. CDR1 SGHRS and CDR2 YFSETQ come from the germline V gene.

The rearrangement links TRBV5-1 to TRBJ2-1; 11 nucleotides agree with TRBD2. CDR3 size: 15 residues. In germline, CDR1 is SGHRS, CDR2 YFSETQ. V trimming: 4 bases; J trimming: 5 bases; junction bases outside the gene matches: 5. The CDR3 spells CASSTTSGVNNEQFF. The CDR3 nucleotides are TGCGCCAGCAGCACGACTAGCGGGGTAAACAATGAGCAGTTCTTC.

The rearrangement uses TRBV18 and TRBJ1-1, with 9 bases fitting TRBD1. Germline CDR1 reads KGHSH; CDR2 reads LQKENI. The CDR3 is made up of 14 amino acids. V trimming: 1 base; J trimming: 4 bases; junction bases outside the gene matches: 1. CDR3 loop: CASSPLDRGTEAFF. In DNA form, the CDR3 reads TGTGCCAGCTCACCACTGGACAGGGGCACTGAAGCTTTCTTT.

The rearrangement links TRBV28 to TRBJ1-4, with D perhaps TRBD1 (6 bases). Per germline, CDR1 MDHEN and CDR2 SYDVKM. CDR3 length: 13 amino acids. V was cut by 10 bases and J by 5 bases, with 14 bases left in between. Written as DNA, the CDR3 is TGTGCCACCGGGGGCACGGCGAATGAAAAACTGTTTTTT. This encodes CATGGTANEKLFF.

J is TRBJ2-1 and V is TRBV3-1 (or the pseudogene TRBV3-2); perhaps D is TRBD1 or TRBD2 (5 bases each). The V end lost 4 bases, the J end lost 10 bases, and 11 bases lay between the germline ends. CDR1 is LGHDT, CDR2 YNNKEL, per germline (reference sequence). The CDR3 totals 12 residues. CDR3 amino acids: CASSRGSGEQFF. The CDR3 DNA reads as TGTGCCAGCAGCCGAGGGTCAGGGGAGCAGTTCTTC.

The chain employs TRBV5-1 and TRBJ1-5; TRBD1 might be the D (5 bases). The ends were cut back, 3 bases at V and 0 bases at J, with 10 bases in the middle. This CDR3 is 15 amino acids long. Germline V gives CDR1 SGHRS, CDR2 YFSETQ. CDR3 sequence reads: CASSWTPDSNQPQHF. The CDR3, as DNA: TGCGCCAGCAGCTGGACACCCGATAGCAATCAGCCCCAGCATTTT.

A note on this clone: Other nucleotide sequences in the sample specify the same CDR3. The chain combines TRBV7-2 with TRBJ2-1; 8 bases match TRBD1. After removal of 2 bases from V and 4 bases from J, the junction contained 7 bases not matched to a gene. This CDR3 is 16 amino acids long. Germline V gene sequence: CDR1 SGHTA, CDR2 FQGNSA. DNA for the CDR3: TGTGCCAGCAGCTTATCCGCAGGGGGCGGATACAATGAGCAGTTCTTC. It codes for CASSLSAGGGYNEQFF. The variable domain in full, completed from reference TRBV7-2 and TRBJ2-1, reads GAGVSQSPSNKVTEKGKDVELRCDPISGHTALYWYRQSLGQGLEFLIYFQGNSAPDKSGLPSDRFSAERTGGSVSTLTIQRTQQEDSAVYLCASSLSAGGGYNEQFFGPGTRLTVL.

This chain uses TRBV1 with TRBJ1-1. TRBV1 is listed as a pseudogene. The CDR3 runs 12 residues. CDR3 nucleotide sequence: TGCACCAGCGGGGGAACTAGCACTGAAGCTTTCTTT. Amino acids: CTSGGTSTEAFF.

In nucleotides, the CDR3 is TGTGCCAGTAGTATACCGGGACAGCCCTCGGGTCAGCCCCAGCATTTT. Its translation is CASSIPGQPSGQPQHF. The V gene is TRBV19, the J gene TRBJ1-5; TRBD1 matches at 7 bases. This CDR3 has 16 residues. CDR1 is LNHDA, CDR2 SQIVND, per germline (reference sequence). J was trimmed by 6 bases and V by 2 bases; bases with no gene match: 10.